These 22 T cell receptor beta chains came from one sample sequenced in a study of blood T cell repertoires in COVID-19. Libraries were prepared by immunoSEQ multiplex PCR; TCRdb keeps only in-frame clonotypes and omits some of them. The data contain some 380,000 clones, nearly 90% of them singletons. The specimen sequenced was peripheral blood. These receptors originate from a man aged 18 to 35 with active or convalescent COVID-19.

Turning to this clone: One end of the junction does not line up with germline, which may come from a read error. The gene calls are TRBV6-5 and TRBJ2-6, with a tentative D call TRBD1 (5 bases). The V gene's germline CDR1 is MNHEY and CDR2 SVGAGI. The CDR3 totals 15 residues. The CDR3 sequence is CASSMVSSGANVLTF. The CDR3 nucleotides are TGTGCCAGCAGTATGGTGAGCTCTGGGGCCAACGTGCTGACTTTC.

The V and J genes are TRBV7-2 and TRBJ2-7; 10 bases line up with TRBD2. The V and J ends lost 2 bases and 4 bases, in that order; junction bases with no gene match: 5. CDR3 length: 15 amino acids. The germline gives CDR1 SGHTA, CDR2 FQGNSA. The CDR3 loop reads CASSLKASGSYEQYF. The CDR3 bases are TGTGCCAGCAGCTTAAAGGCTAGCGGGAGTTACGAGCAGTACTTC.

The chain recombines TRBV19 with TRBJ1-5; D is undetermined. This CDR3 has 12 residues. Trimming left V 7 bases short and J 6 bases short, with 10 bases between. CDR1 LNHDA and CDR2 SQIVND come from the germline V gene (reference sequence). DNA for the CDR3: TGTGCCAGTACCGCCAGTGGTCAGCCCCAGCATTTT. The encoded protein is CASTASGQPQHF.

The genes are TRBV7-2 and TRBJ1-5; TRBD1 aligns across 7 bases. Germline-derived CDR1 and CDR2 are SGHTA and FQGNSA. This CDR3 contains 17 residues. V was pared by 1 base and J by 1 base, with 7 bases of the junction left unmatched. CDR3 sequence reads: CASSLVFTGESNQPQHF. For the CDR3, the DNA is TGTGCCAGCAGCTTAGTTTTTACAGGGGAGAGCAATCAGCCCCAGCATTTT.

The chain joins TRBV19 to TRBJ1-5; possible D gene TRBD1, 6 bases. Germline loops: CDR1 LNHDA, CDR2 SQIVND (reference sequence). The V and J ends lost 3 bases and 1 base respectively, with 7 bases between them. CDR3 length: 14 amino acids. The CDR3 loop reads CASSIDRSNQPQHF. In nucleotides, the CDR3 is TGTGCCAGTAGTATTGACAGGAGCAATCAGCCCCAGCATTTT.

The chain carries TRBV6-5 and TRBJ1-1; D is perhaps TRBD1 (5 bases). The ends were cut back, 7 bases at V and 5 bases at J, with 11 bases in the middle. This CDR3 region has 12 residues. CDR1 and CDR2 (germline): MNHEY, SVGAGI. This CDR3 is CASKRGGTEAFF. The CDR3 DNA reads as TGTGCCAGCAAGCGGGGGGGAACTGAAGCTTTCTTT.

V usage is TRBV19 and J usage is TRBJ2-7; TRBD2 matches 7 bases. CDR1 is LNHDA and CDR2 is SQIVND in the germline V gene (reference sequence). CDR3 length: 16 amino acids. V shed 3 bases, J shed 3 bases, and the junction held 11 bases outside the gene matches. Here the CDR3 reads CASSILAAQRVYEQYF. The DNA of the CDR3 is TGTGCCAGTAGTATCCTAGCGGCCCAAAGAGTCTACGAGCAGTACTTC.

The V and J genes are TRBV10-3 and TRBJ2-1, with 7 positions matching TRBD2. Germline-derived CDR1 and CDR2 are ENHRY and SYGVKD. This CDR3 is 16 amino acids long. Trimming removed 3 bases from V and 5 bases from J; junction bases left unmatched: 10. CDR3: CAISDPYGRGNNEQFF. The CDR3 region has the DNA TGTGCCATCAGTGATCCCTATGGGAGGGGAAACAATGAGCAGTTCTTC.

V gene TRBV7-2 combines with J gene TRBJ1-2; TRBD1 is a possible D gene (6 bases). Trimming removed 5 bases at V and 7 bases at J, with 14 bases between. CDR1 is SGHTA, CDR2 FQGNSA, per germline. The CDR3 is 13 amino acids. In nucleotides, the CDR3 is TGTGCCAGCAGCCAAGTCAGGGGTCCTGGCTACACCTTC. Translated, it gives CASSQVRGPGYTF.

V gene TRBV24-1 combines with J gene TRBJ2-1; 7 bases map to TRBD2. Trimming at V came to 7 bases and at J to 0 bases, leaving 5 bases not matched to a gene. CDR1 and CDR2 (germline): KGHDR, SFDVKD. This CDR3 comprises 15 residues. In DNA form, the CDR3 reads TGTGCCACCAGGCCAGCGGGAAGCTCCTACAATGAGCAGTTCTTC. Amino acid sequence: CATRPAGSSYNEQFF.

The chain employs TRBV7-3 and TRBJ2-7; 9 bases match TRBD1. V shed 7 bases, J shed 1 base, and the junction held 5 bases outside the gene matches. This CDR3 spans 14 amino acids. From germline, CDR1 is SGHTA and CDR2 FQGTGA. CDR3 protein: CASKRDRGSYEQYF. In nucleotides, the CDR3 is TGTGCCAGCAAGCGAGACAGGGGGTCCTACGAGCAGTACTTC.

The chain joins TRBV5-1 to TRBJ2-5, with TRBD2 as a possible D gene (5 bases). Germline CDR1 is SGHRS and CDR2 is YFSETQ. V was clipped by 1 base and J by 5 bases, with 9 bases between them. This CDR3 is 13 amino acids long. The CDR3 DNA reads TGCGCCAGCAGCTTGTCTGGGGAGGAGACCCAGTACTTC. Encoded protein: CASSLSGEETQYF. The entire variable domain, with the rest obtained from reference TRBV5-1 and TRBJ2-5, is as follows: KAGVTQTPRYLIKTRGQQVTLSCSPISGHRSVSWYQQTPGQGLQFLFEYFSETQRNKGNFPGRFSGRQFSNSRSEMNVSTLELGDSALYLCASSLSGEETQYFGPGTRLLVL.

The rearrangement joins TRBV2 to TRBJ1-4; 7 bases are shared with TRBD1. CDR3 length equals 15 residues. The germline V gene has CDR1 SNHLY and CDR2 FYNNEI. Losses at the gene ends were 7 bases for V and 6 bases for J; bases not matched to a gene: 11. CDR3: CASTLGGRGYEKLFF. The CDR3 DNA is TGTGCCAGCACCCTAGGGGGCCGAGGGTATGAAAAACTGTTTTTT.

The chain links TRBV29-1 to TRBJ1-4, with a tentative D call TRBD1 (5 bases). Looked up from germline, CDR1 is SQVTM and CDR2 is ANQGSEA. The CDR3 loop spans 12 amino acids. V shed 7 bases and J shed 3 bases, with 9 bases lying between them. CDR3 residues: CSAFRANEKLFF. CDR3 in DNA: TGCAGCGCCTTCAGGGCTAATGAAAAACTGTTTTTT.

The J gene is TRBJ2-7, the V gene TRBV4-1, with unresolved D. Germline V gene data show CDR1 as MGHRA and CDR2 as YSYEKL. The CDR3 runs to 15 residues. V lost 0 bases to trimming and J lost 2 bases, with 11 bases between them. CDR3 loop: CASSQDSAATYEQYF. DNA for the CDR3: TGCGCCAGCAGCCAAGATAGTGCCGCAACCTACGAGCAGTACTTC.

The V call is TRBV9, the J call TRBJ1-2; D might be TRBD1 (6 bases). The germline CDR1 and CDR2 sequences are SGDLS and YYNGEE. CDR3 length equals 14 residues. Trimming cost V 6 bases and J 11 bases, with 23 bases left between them. The CDR3 is CASNRLQGGNLYTF. The CDR3 nucleotides read TGTGCCAGCAACCGATTACAAGGGGGAAATTTATACACCTTC.

The chain employs TRBV27 and TRBJ1-6; 7 nucleotides match TRBD1. Germline lookup yields CDR1 MNHEY and CDR2 SMNVEV (reference sequence). The CDR3 runs to 13 residues. With 8 bases clipped from V and 7 bases from J, the junction kept 5 bases outside the gene matches. CDR3 residues: CASRRDSNSPLHF. CDR3 bases: TGTGCCAGCCGCCGGGACAGCAATTCACCCCTCCACTTT.

The chain uses TRBV18 and TRBJ2-5; tentatively, D is TRBD1 (6 bases). The ends were cut back, 2 bases at V and 4 bases at J, with 14 bases in the middle. In germline, CDR1 is KGHSH, CDR2 LQKENI. This CDR3 has 15 amino acids. The CDR3 loop reads CASSPETGWRETQYF. The CDR3 region has the DNA TGTGCCAGCTCACCAGAAACAGGGTGGAGAGAGACCCAGTACTTC. The variable domain in full, with the rest retrieved from reference TRBV18 and TRBJ2-5, is NAGVMQNPRHLVRRRGQEARLRCSPMKGHSHVYWYRQLPEEGLKFMVYLQKENIIDESGMPKERFSAEFPKEGPSILRIQQVVRGDSAAYFCASSPETGWRETQYFGPGTRLLVL.

The genes are TRBV29-1 and TRBJ1-3; unclear D gene. Germline CDR1 and CDR2: SQVTM and ANQGSEA. V was cut by 4 bases and J by 0 bases, with 4 bases left in between. CDR3 size: 12 residues. The CDR3 protein is CSVAHSGNTIYF. The DNA of the CDR3 is TGCAGCGTTGCCCACTCTGGAAACACCATATATTTT.

The chain has TRBV5-1 and TRBJ2-1; possibly TRBD1 for D (6 bases). This CDR3 has 14 amino acids. Germline V lookup: CDR1 SGHRS, CDR2 YFSETQ. Between the trimmed V and J ends, which lost 3 bases and 5 bases, there was a span of 12 bases. CDR3 in amino acids: CASSSAGTNNEQFF. In DNA form, the CDR3 reads TGCGCCAGCAGCTCGGCCGGGACAAACAATGAGCAGTTCTTC.

This chain links TRBV7-9 with TRBJ2-1; 8 nucleotides line up with TRBD2. This CDR3 spans 15 amino acids. Germline lookup yields CDR1 SEHNR and CDR2 FQNEAQ (reference sequence). Trimming at V came to 5 bases and at J to 3 bases, leaving 6 bases not matched to a gene. In nucleotides, the CDR3 is TGTGCCAGCAGCCTAGGACTAGCAGACTACAATGAGCAGTTCTTC. It codes for CASSLGLADYNEQFF.

The chain is built from TRBV7-9 and TRBJ1-3; a possible D gene is TRBD1 (5 bases). The CDR3 is 15 residues long. V lost 1 base and J 0 bases, leaving 7 bases between the germline ends. From germline, CDR1 is SEHNR and CDR2 FQNEAQ (reference sequence). The CDR3 sequence is CASSLVTASGNTIYF. CDR3 nucleotide sequence: TGTGCCAGCAGCTTAGTGACAGCCTCTGGAAACACCATATATTTT.